One sample yielded the 17 T cell receptor beta chains listed below, sequenced in a study of Ad26.COV2.S vaccination and SARS-CoV-2 variants. Sequencing was performed with immunoSEQ multiplex PCR; in TCRdb, only in-frame clones are kept and a portion is missing. Of about 460,000 clones listed, nearly 90% were seen once; the top ten hold about 1.5%. Treatment denoted: around 19 received Ad26.COV2.S at low or high dose, single or two shots; 5 received placebo; per-sample allocation not given. Specimens were obtained on day 63 following the first vaccine or placebo injection. The source was peripheral blood, collected in a trial of Ad26.COV2.S vaccine versus placebo. These receptor sequences come from a person aged 18-60 years who received the Ad26.COV2.S COVID-19 vaccine or a placebo.

This clone was counted once. The rearrangement joins TRBV28 to TRBJ1-1; 7 bases line up with TRBD1. V was clipped by 4 bases and J by 12 bases; unmatched bases: 20. The CDR3 extends over 16 amino acids. The V gene's germline CDR1 is MDHEN and CDR2 SYDVKM. CDR3 amino acids: CASSSGTAGVMVRPFF. DNA of the CDR3: TGTGCCAGCAGTTCCGGGACAGCTGGGGTCATGGTGCGACCTTTCTTT.

As DNA, the CDR3 is TGTGCCAGCAGTGAAGCGCGTACTAACTATGGCTACACCTTC. This codes for CASSEARTNYGYTF. The chain has TRBV2 and TRBJ1-2; no clear D. The germline V and J ends were trimmed by 0 bases and 0 bases, with 5 bases remaining between them. The germline V gene encodes CDR1 SNHLY and CDR2 FYNNEI. The CDR3 extends over 14 amino acids.

Concerning this clone: The sample contains more than one DNA sequence encoding this CDR3. This chain uses TRBV12-3 or TRBV12-4 with TRBJ1-2; D ambiguous. This CDR3 is 12 amino acids long. The ends were cut back, 5 bases at V and 5 bases at J, with 9 bases in the middle. The CDR3 loop reads CASSRDFYGYTF. The DNA for the CDR3 is TGTGCCAGCAGTCGAGATTTTTATGGCTACACCTTC.

This rearrangement joins TRBV28 to TRBJ1-2; 7 bases fit TRBD1. The V gene's germline CDR1 is MDHEN and CDR2 SYDVKM. V lost 1 base and J lost 4; bases outside the gene matches: 9. The length of the CDR3 is 16 residues. CDR3 sequence (DNA): TGTGCCAGCAGTTTATCCTCGACAGGGATTGGCTATGGCTACACCTTC. Its translation: CASSLSSTGIGYGYTF.

V gene TRBV21-1 combines with J gene TRBJ1-4; the table's D gene call, TRBD1, was not cross checked with the DNA. TRBV21-1 is designated a pseudogene. The CDR3 is made up of 18 amino acids. The CDR3: CASSTRDRGFGTNEKLFF. CDR3 DNA sequence: TGTGCCAGCAGCACCAGGGACAGGGGGTTCGGGACTAATGAAAAACTGTTTTTT.

V is TRBV5-1 and J is TRBJ2-2; TRBD2 matches at 7 bases. Germline V gives CDR1 SGHRS, CDR2 YFSETQ. The CDR3 is 16 amino acids. With 2 bases clipped from V and 3 bases from J, the junction kept 7 bases outside the gene matches. In DNA form, the CDR3 reads TGCGCCAGCAGCTTAGTTGCGGGAGCGGACACCGGGGAGCTGTTTTTT. Its translation is CASSLVAGADTGELFF.

The genes are TRBV6-2 or TRBV6-3 and TRBJ2-7; 9 bases line up with TRBD1. With 6 bases clipped from V and 2 bases from J, the junction kept 11 bases outside the gene matches. Germline loops: CDR1 MNHEY, CDR2 SVGEGT. The CDR3 runs 16 residues. The chain's CDR3 is CASSKPPGQGAYEQYF. CDR3 nucleotides: TGTGCCAGCAGCAAACCTCCGGGACAGGGCGCCTACGAGCAGTACTTC.

This rearrangement joins TRBV9 to TRBJ2-3, with D hard to call. The CDR3 totals 13 residues. The V gene's germline CDR1 is SGDLS and CDR2 YYNGEE. Trimming removed 0 bases at V and 7 bases at J, with 9 bases between. For the CDR3, the DNA is TGTGCCAGCAGCGTAGGTGTCGAGCATACGCAGTATTTT. It codes for CASSVGVEHTQYF.

The chain joins TRBV6-2 or TRBV6-3 to TRBJ2-1; TRBD1 matches 7 bases. The ends lost 5 bases at V and 7 bases at J; junction bases unmatched: 11. CDR1 and CDR2 from the germline V gene are MNHEY and SVGEGT. The CDR3 is 15 residues long. CDR3 DNA sequence: TGTGCCAGCAGTAAACAGGGGAAGGACCGAAATGAGCAGTTCTTC. This encodes CASSKQGKDRNEQFF.

The J gene is TRBJ1-5, the V gene TRBV30; D perhaps matches TRBD1 (5 bases). The CDR3 totals 15 residues. CDR1 GTSNPN and CDR2 SVGIG come from the germline V gene (reference sequence). V was cut by 2 bases and J by 3 bases, with 14 bases left in between. CDR3 in DNA: TGTGCCTGGAGTTCGGTTGGGACCTTCAATCAGCCCCAGCATTTT. Its protein product is CAWSSVGTFNQPQHF.

The chain joins TRBV2 to TRBJ1-1; D unresolved. CDR1 and CDR2 from the germline V gene are SNHLY and FYNNEI. V was cut by 6 bases and J by 0 bases, with 17 bases left in between. This CDR3 has 16 residues. CDR3 DNA: TGTGCCAGCAGGAAGAATGTGGGATCCATGAACACTGAAGCTTTCTTT. Its translation: CASRKNVGSMNTEAFF.

The chain uses TRBV7-2 and TRBJ2-1, with D uncertain. Trimming stripped 1 base from V and 5 bases from J, with 9 bases between. Germline lookup yields CDR1 SGHTA and CDR2 FQGNSA. The CDR3 consists of 14 residues. The CDR3 DNA reads TGTGCCAGCAGCTTAGGAGTCTGGAACAATGAGCAGTTCTTC. As protein: CASSLGVWNNEQFF.

CDR3 nucleotides: TGTGCCAGCAGTCCGCTGACGGGAAAATATGGCTACACCTTC. This codes for CASSPLTGKYGYTF. The chain carries TRBV28 and TRBJ1-2; D is unresolved. V lost 5 bases, J lost 5 bases, and 15 bases lay in between. The CDR3 loop spans 14 amino acids. The germline CDR1 and CDR2 sequences are MDHEN and SYDVKM.

This chain uses TRBV24-1 with TRBJ2-1, with TRBD2 matching over 7 bases. The germline V gene encodes CDR1 KGHDR and CDR2 SFDVKD. The J segment lost 2 bases and the V segment lost 5 bases, leaving 20 bases of the junction unmatched. The CDR3 has 20 amino acids. CDR3 sequence: CATSGSHITQRGPTYNEQFF. DNA of the CDR3: TGTGCCACCAGTGGATCGCATATTACGCAGCGGGGACCGACCTACAATGAGCAGTTCTTC.

This chain connects TRBV10-3 to TRBJ1-6; D call uncertain. From germline, CDR1 is ENHRY and CDR2 SYGVKD. CDR3 size: 13 residues. The V gene lost 8 bases and the J gene lost 8 bases, with 13 bases spanning the gap. The chain's CDR3 is CAIRDYVDSPLHF. The CDR3, as DNA: TGTGCCATCCGAGACTACGTGGATTCACCCCTCCACTTT.

This rearrangement joins TRBV11-2 to TRBJ2-3; 11 bases fit TRBD2. This CDR3 is built from 17 residues. Germline V gives CDR1 SGHAT, CDR2 FQNNGV. V lost 5 bases and J lost 5; bases outside the gene matches: 12. This CDR3 reads CASSQAHSGRGRDTQYF. CDR3 sequence (DNA): TGTGCCAGCAGCCAAGCCCATAGCGGGAGGGGCAGAGATACGCAGTATTTT. The full variable domain, with the rest looked up from reference TRBV11-2 and TRBJ2-3, is EAGVAQSPRYKIIEKRQSVAFWCNPISGHATLYWYQQILGQGPKLLIQFQNNGVVDDSQLPKDRFSAERLKGVDSTLKIQPAKLEDSAVYLCASSQAHSGRGRDTQYFGPGTRLTVL.

In this sample, this clone turned up once. This chain joins TRBV5-1 and TRBJ2-2; 9 bases are a match to TRBD1. The CDR3 covers 15 residues. V shed 4 bases and J 6 bases; nucleotides not matched to a gene: 7. Germline V gives CDR1 SGHRS, CDR2 YFSETQ. For the CDR3, the DNA is TGCGCCAGCAGCGCCGGGACAGGGTCCCCCGGGGAGCTGTTTTTT. Translation: CASSAGTGSPGELFF. The full variable domain, rest sourced from reference TRBV5-1 and TRBJ2-2, is KAGVTQTPRYLIKTRGQQVTLSCSPISGHRSVSWYQQTPGQGLQFLFEYFSETQRNKGNFPGRFSGRQFSNSRSEMNVSTLELGDSALYLCASSAGTGSPGELFFGEGSRLTVL.